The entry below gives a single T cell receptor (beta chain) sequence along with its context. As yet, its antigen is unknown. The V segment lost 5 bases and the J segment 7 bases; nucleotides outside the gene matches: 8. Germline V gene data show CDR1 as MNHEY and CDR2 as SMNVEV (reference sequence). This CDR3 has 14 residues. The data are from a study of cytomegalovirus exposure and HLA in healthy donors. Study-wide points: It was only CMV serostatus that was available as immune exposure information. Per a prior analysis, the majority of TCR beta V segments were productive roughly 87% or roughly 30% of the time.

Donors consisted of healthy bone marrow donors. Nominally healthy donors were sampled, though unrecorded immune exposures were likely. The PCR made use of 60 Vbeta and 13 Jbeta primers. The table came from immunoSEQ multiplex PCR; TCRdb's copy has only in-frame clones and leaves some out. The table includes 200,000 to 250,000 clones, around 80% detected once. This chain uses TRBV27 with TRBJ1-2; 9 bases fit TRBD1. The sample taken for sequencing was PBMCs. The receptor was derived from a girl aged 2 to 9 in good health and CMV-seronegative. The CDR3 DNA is TGTGCCAGCAGTCCCGGGACAGGGATTGGTGGCTACACCTTC. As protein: CASSPGTGIGGYTF.